These T cell receptor beta chains were read from a single sample in a study of blood T cell repertoires in COVID-19. Only in-frame clones appear in the TCRdb table, and some are missing; sequencing was by immunoSEQ multiplex PCR. The sample includes fewer than 500,000 clones, around 88% of them seen just once. The sequencing sample was made of peripheral blood. Every receptor here comes from a woman in her twenties or thirties with acute or convalescent COVID-19. Both conserved end residues are part of each CDR3. Fields, in order: J gene, V gene, CDR3 protein.

TRBJ2-5 | TRBV3-1/TRBV3-2 | CASSQESGLYGTEETQYF
TRBJ2-7 | TRBV7-8 | CASSLEQRLKPLSYEQYF
TRBJ2-5 | TRBV7-9 | CASSRPKPGQGRKTQYF
TRBJ1-6 | TRBV19 | CASSRDRGHNSPLHF
TRBJ1-6 | TRBV11-2 | CASSNRSPLHF
TRBJ2-5 | TRBV9 | CASSAAGGQETQYF
TRBJ1-6 | TRBV5-6 | CASSAGQRLHF
TRBJ2-1 | TRBV11-3 | CASSLRDSSYNEQFF
TRBJ1-1 | TRBV6-6 | CASSHSTAEAFF
TRBJ1-4 | TRBV10-3 | CAISESTQRPPNEKLFF
TRBJ1-1 | TRBV28 | CASSFVTGEAFF
TRBJ2-7 | TRBV6-2/TRBV6-3 | CASSYSKTSGDYEQYF
TRBJ1-6 | TRBV15 | CATSRDIGEGRESPLHF
TRBJ2-1 | TRBV27 | CASSLRASFGNEQFF
TRBJ2-7 | TRBV27 | CASSLSGGTSYEQYF
TRBJ2-7 | TRBV20-1 | CSASSVPYEQYF
TRBJ2-7 | TRBV5-6 | CASSLQGVLVDEQYF
TRBJ1-4 | TRBV20-1 | CSASLDRLNEKLFF